This TCR beta chain came from a study of regulatory T cells in long-lasting Graves disease. Study-wide results and limits: Persistent disease samples used TRBV28, TRBJ1-2 and TRBJ2-5 preferentially. Whereas new patients shared 970 or so public clonotypes, persistent patients shared more, at under 3,500.

Arm-PCR with iRepertoire HTBI primers amplified the CDR3 regions for these TCR beta libraries. TCRdb itself ran the multiplex PCR reads through MiXCR, one entry per CDR3 protein. The table records roughly 400,000 distinct CDR3 sequences, under 25% of them present only once. This clonotype was seen only once. Its antigen remains unknown. The germline CDR1 and CDR2 sequences are SGHRS and YFSETQ. The CDR3 is made up of 14 amino acids. Time point meaning: persistent/refractory GD, antithyroid drugs over 5 years with positive TRAb. From RNA extracted from PBMCs, the TCR library was made. The sample was peripheral blood mononuclear cells (PBMCs), taken when the disease was refractory, from a patient treated with antithyroid drugs. The rearrangement uses TRBV5-1 and TRBJ2-5, with D perhaps TRBD2 (5 bases). The end of the DNA fits TRBJ2-1 better, so the J call may be wrong. This receptor was taken from a female donor with Graves disease. CDR3 coding DNA: TGCGCCAGCAGCTGGAGGAATAGCGTTAATGAGCAGTTCTTC. Its translation is CASSWRNSVNEQFF.